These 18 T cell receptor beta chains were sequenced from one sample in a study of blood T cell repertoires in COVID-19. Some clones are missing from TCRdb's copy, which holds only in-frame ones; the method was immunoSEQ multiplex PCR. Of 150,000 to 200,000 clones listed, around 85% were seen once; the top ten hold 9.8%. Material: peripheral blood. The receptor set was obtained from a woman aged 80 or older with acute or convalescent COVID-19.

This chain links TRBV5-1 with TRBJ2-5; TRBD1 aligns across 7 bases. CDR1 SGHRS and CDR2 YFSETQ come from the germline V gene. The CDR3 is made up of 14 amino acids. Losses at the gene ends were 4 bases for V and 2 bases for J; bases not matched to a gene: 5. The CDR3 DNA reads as TGCGCCAGCAGCCCCGCGACAGGGCAAGAGACCCAGTACTTC. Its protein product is CASSPATGQETQYF.

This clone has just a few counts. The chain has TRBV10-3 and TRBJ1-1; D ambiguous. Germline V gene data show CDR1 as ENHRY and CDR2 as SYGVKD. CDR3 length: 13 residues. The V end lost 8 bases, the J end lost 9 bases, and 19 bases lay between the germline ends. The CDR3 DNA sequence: TGTGCCATCGGAAGCGGGCCCAGGACGAAAGCTTTCTTT. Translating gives CAIGSGPRTKAFF.

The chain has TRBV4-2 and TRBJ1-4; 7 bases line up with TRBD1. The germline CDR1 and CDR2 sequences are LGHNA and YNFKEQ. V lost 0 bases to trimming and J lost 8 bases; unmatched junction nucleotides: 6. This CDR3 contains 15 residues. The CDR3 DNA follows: TGTGCCAGCAGCCAAGAAGGGCAGGGGGGCGAAAAACTGTTTTTT. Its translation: CASSQEGQGGEKLFF.

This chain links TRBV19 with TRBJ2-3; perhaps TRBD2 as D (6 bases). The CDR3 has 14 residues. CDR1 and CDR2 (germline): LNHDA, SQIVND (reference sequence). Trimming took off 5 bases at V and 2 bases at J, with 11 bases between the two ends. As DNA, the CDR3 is TGTGCCAGTAGTGCGGACTATTACACAGATACGCAGTATTTT. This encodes CASSADYYTDTQYF.

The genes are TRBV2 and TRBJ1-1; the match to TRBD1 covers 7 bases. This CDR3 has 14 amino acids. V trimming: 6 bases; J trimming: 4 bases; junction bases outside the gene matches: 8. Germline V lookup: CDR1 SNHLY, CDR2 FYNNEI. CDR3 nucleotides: TGTGCCAGCAGCCCGACAGGGTCGGTCACTGAAGCTTTCTTT. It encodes CASSPTGSVTEAFF.

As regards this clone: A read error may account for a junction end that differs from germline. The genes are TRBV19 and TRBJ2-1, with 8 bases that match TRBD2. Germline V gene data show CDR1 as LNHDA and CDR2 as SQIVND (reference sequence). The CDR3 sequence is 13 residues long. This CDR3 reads CASRIAGYNEQFF. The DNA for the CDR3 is TGTGCCAGTAGAATAGCGGGGTACAATGAGCAGTTCTTC.

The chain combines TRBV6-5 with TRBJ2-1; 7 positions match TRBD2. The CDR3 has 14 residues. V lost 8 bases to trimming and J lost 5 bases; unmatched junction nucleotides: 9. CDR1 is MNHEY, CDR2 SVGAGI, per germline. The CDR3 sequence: CASVPRGGNNEQFF. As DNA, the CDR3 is TGTGCCAGCGTCCCCCGCGGGGGTAACAATGAGCAGTTCTTC.

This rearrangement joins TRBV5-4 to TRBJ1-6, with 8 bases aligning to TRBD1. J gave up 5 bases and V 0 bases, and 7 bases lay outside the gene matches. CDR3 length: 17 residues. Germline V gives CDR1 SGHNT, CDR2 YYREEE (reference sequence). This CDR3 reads CASSLDTGGGHNSPLHF. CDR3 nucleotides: TGTGCCAGCAGCTTGGACACAGGGGGAGGACATAATTCACCCCTCCACTTT.

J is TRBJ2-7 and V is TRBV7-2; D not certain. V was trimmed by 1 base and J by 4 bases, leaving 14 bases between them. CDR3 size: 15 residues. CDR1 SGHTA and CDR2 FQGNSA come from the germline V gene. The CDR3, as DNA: TGTGCCAGCAGCTTAGACCCCCCGCCCCTATACGAGCAGTACTTC. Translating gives CASSLDPPPLYEQYF. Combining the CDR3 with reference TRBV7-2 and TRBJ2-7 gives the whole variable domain GAGVSQSPSNKVTEKGKDVELRCDPISGHTALYWYRQSLGQGLEFLIYFQGNSAPDKSGLPSDRFSAERTGGSVSTLTIQRTQQEDSAVYLCASSLDPPPLYEQYFGPGTRLTVT.

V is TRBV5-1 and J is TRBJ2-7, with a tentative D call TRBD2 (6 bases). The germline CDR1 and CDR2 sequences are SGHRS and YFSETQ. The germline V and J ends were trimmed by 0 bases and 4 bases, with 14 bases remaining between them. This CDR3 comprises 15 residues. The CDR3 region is CASSLESSGTYEQYF. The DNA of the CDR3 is TGCGCCAGCAGCTTGGAGAGTAGCGGAACGTACGAGCAGTACTTC.

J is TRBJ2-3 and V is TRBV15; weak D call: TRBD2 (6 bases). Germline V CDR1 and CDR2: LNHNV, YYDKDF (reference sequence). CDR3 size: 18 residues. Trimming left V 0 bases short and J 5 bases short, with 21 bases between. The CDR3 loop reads CATSRDLVGLPSQDTQYF. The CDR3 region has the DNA TGTGCCACCAGCAGAGATCTAGTTGGACTACCCTCGCAAGATACGCAGTATTTT.

This CDR3 reads CASSLGGTRGSTEAFF. The CDR3 bases are TGTGCCAGCAGCTTGGGTGGGACCAGGGGTTCCACTGAAGCTTTCTTT. J is TRBJ1-1 and V is TRBV11-3; a possible D gene is TRBD1 (6 bases). Looked up from germline, CDR1 is SGHNT and CDR2 is YENEEA. V was shortened by 3 bases and J by 4 bases, with 18 bases between the two germline ends. The CDR3 is 16 amino acids.

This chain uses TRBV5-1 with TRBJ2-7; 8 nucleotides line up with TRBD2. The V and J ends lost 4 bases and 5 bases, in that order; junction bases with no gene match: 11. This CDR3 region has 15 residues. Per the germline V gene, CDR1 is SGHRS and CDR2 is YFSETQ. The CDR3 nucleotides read TGCGCCAGCAGCCCTGGTTTACTAGCGGTCGACGAGCAGTACTTC. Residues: CASSPGLLAVDEQYF.

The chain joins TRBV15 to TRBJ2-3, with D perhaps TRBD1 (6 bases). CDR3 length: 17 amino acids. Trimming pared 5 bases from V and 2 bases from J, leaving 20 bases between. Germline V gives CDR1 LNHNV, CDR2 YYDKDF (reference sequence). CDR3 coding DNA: TGTGCCACCAGCGCCCTCCCCAGGGGCCCCTTCACAGATACGCAGTATTTT. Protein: CATSALPRGPFTDTQYF.

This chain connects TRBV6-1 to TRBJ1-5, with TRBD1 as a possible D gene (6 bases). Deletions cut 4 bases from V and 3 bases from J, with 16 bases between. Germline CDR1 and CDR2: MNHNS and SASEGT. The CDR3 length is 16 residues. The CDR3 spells CASSGTSGTYNQPQHF. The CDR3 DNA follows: TGTGCCAGCAGTGGAACCTCCGGGACATACAATCAGCCCCAGCATTTT.

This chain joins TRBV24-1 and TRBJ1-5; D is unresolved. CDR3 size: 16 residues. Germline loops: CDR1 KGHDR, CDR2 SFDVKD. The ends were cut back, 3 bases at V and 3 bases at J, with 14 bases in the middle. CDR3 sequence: CATSDPARDFNQPQHF. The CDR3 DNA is TGTGCCACCAGTGATCCCGCCCGGGATTTCAATCAGCCCCAGCATTTT.

CDR3 sequence (DNA): TGCGCCAGCAGCCAGCGGGGGAGCTCCTACGAGCAGTACTTC. Protein sequence: CASSQRGSSYEQYF. The rearrangement uses TRBV5-1 and TRBJ2-7; 8 bases match TRBD2. Germline assignment: CDR1 SGHRS and CDR2 YFSETQ. The junction had 3 bases not matched to a gene; V was cut back by 4 bases and J by 0 bases. There are 14 residues in the CDR3.

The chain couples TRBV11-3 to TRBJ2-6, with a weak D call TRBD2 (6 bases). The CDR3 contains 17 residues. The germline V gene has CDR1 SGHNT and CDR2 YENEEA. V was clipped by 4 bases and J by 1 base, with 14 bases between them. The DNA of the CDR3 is TGTGCCAGCAGCTCCGGGACGGGACTTTCTGGGGCCAACGTCCTGACTTTC. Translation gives CASSSGTGLSGANVLTF.